This T cell receptor (beta chain) was recorded in a study of blood T cell repertoires in COVID-19. The CDR3 spans 14 residues. V was trimmed by 0 bases and J by 2 bases, leaving 7 bases between them. Per the germline V gene, CDR1 is SGDLS and CDR2 is YYNGEE. Repertoires were generated with immunoSEQ multiplex PCR, while TCRdb's copy carries only in-frame clones and drops some. The repertoire holds 450,000 to 500,000 clones, with 80% to 90% as singletons. The receptor was isolated from an older woman who had recovered from COVID-19. Sequenced input: PBMCs or T cells enriched from blood (not recorded which). The J gene is TRBJ2-3, the V gene TRBV9; D is unresolved. The CDR3 region is CASSVGPDTDTQYF. For the CDR3, the DNA is TGTGCCAGCAGCGTAGGGCCCGACACAGATACGCAGTATTTT.